This T cell receptor beta chain was recorded in a study of cytomegalovirus exposure and HLA in healthy donors. V lost 3 bases to trimming and J lost 5 bases; unmatched junction nucleotides: 4. CDR1 is LGHNA, CDR2 YNFKEQ, per germline. The CDR3 covers 15 residues. Primers for the PCR totalled 60 Vbeta and 13 Jbeta. Assay: immunoSEQ multiplex PCR; the TCRdb copy retains only in-frame clones and omits some. This table holds approximately 110,000 clones, around 80% found once. General study findings and limits: A reported reduction in N-insertions relative to the approximately 640-donor mean was seen in an Asian-associated ancestry cluster in a later analysis. A later analysis reported that several of the most significant clusters appeared to be linked to common viral pathogens, among them Epstein-Barr virus. Across donors, sequencing depth was assumed by presence/absence analyses to be roughly uniform.

A word on this clone: The antigen is undetermined.

The specimen was PBMCs. V usage is TRBV4-2 and J usage is TRBJ1-4, with 9 bases lining up with TRBD1. The sequence was collected from a man aged 25 to 40 in good health and CMV-seropositive. The chain's CDR3 is CASSHPGTGNEKLFF. In DNA form, the CDR3 reads TGTGCCAGCAGCCATCCCGGGACAGGGAATGAAAAACTGTTTTTT.